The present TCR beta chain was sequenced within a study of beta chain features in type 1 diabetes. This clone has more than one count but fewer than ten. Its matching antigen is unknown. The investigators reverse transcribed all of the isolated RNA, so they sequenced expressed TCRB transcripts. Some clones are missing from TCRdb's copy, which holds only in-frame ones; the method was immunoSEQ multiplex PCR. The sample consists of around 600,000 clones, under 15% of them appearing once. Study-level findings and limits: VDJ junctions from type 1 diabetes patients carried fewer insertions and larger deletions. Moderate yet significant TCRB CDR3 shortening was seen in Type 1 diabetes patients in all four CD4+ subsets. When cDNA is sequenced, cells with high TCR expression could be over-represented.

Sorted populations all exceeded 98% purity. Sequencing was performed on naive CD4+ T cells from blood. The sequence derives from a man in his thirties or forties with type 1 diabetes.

The CDR3 bases are TGCGCCAGCAGCCTTCGGACAGGGAGGACTGAAGCTTTCTTT. Translation: CASSLRTGRTEAFF. The chain combines TRBV5-1 with TRBJ1-1; 8 bases agree with TRBD1. The CDR3 is made up of 14 amino acids. The germline V gene has CDR1 SGHRS and CDR2 YFSETQ. Trimming cost V 4 bases and J 5 bases; bases outside gene matches: 7.